This T cell receptor beta chain was observed in a study of cytomegalovirus exposure and HLA in healthy donors. Findings and caveats of the study: Reportedly, HLA-A and HLA-B alleles of most subjects were accurately predicted from TCR beta. As a later analysis showed, several of the most significant clusters appeared to be linked to common viral pathogens. A list of 150 or so TCR beta chains associated with cytomegalovirus was given.

As for this clone: As yet, its antigen is unknown.

As for the donors, each was a healthy bone marrow donor. The germline V gene has CDR1 MNHNS and CDR2 SASEGT. The CDR3 is 11 residues long. Researchers ran the PCR with 60 Vbeta and 13 Jbeta primers. Clones were sequenced by immunoSEQ multiplex PCR, and TCRdb holds only the in-frame ones, with some missing. The sample carries approximately 170,000 clones, approximately 84% recorded once. This chain links TRBV6-1 with TRBJ2-5; no definite D call. The DNA end is a closer match to TRBJ2-7, so the J assignment may be wrong. Sequences were obtained from PBMCs. The clonotype comes from a man in his fifties or sixties in good health and CMV-seropositive. The CDR3 region is CASSPLHEQYF. CDR3 in DNA: TGTGCCAGCAGCCCCCTGCACGAGCAGTACTTC.